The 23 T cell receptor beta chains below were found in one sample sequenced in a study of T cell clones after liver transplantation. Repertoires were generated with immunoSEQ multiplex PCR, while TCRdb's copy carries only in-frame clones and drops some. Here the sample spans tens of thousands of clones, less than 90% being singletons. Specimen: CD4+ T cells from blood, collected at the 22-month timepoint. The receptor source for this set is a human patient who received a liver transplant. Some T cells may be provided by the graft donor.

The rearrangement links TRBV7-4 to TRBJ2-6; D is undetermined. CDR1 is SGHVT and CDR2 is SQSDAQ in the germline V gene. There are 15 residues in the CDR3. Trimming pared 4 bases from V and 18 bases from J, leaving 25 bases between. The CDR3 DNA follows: TGTGCCAGCAGCTCAGAATATTCAGCTCACAAAGTCGGGACTTTC. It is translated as CASSSEYSAHKVGTF.

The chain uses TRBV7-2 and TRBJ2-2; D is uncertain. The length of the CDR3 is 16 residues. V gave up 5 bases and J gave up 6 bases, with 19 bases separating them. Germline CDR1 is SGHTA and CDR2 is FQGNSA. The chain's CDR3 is CASSPTAGYPSGELFF. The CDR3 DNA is TGTGCCAGCAGCCCCACTGCAGGCTACCCATCCGGGGAGCTGTTTTTT.

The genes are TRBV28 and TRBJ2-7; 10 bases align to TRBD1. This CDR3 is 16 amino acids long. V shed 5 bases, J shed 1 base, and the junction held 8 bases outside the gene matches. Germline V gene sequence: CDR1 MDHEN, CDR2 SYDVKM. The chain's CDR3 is CASSAPGTGVSYEQYF. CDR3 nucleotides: TGTGCCAGCAGTGCCCCCGGGACAGGGGTGTCCTACGAGCAGTACTTC.

In DNA form, the CDR3 reads TGCGCCAGCAGCTTGGGTAACAGGATCACTGAAGCTTTCTTT. Translation: CASSLGNRITEAFF. V usage is TRBV5-1 and J usage is TRBJ1-1; maybe TRBD1 (5 bases). The CDR3 has 14 amino acids. The germline V gene encodes CDR1 SGHRS and CDR2 YFSETQ. V lost 0 bases to trimming and J lost 4 bases, with 10 bases between them. Supplemented by reference TRBV5-1 and TRBJ1-1, the full variable domain reads KAGVTQTPRYLIKTRGQQVTLSCSPISGHRSVSWYQQTPGQGLQFLFEYFSETQRNKGNFPGRFSGRQFSNSRSEMNVSTLELGDSALYLCASSLGNRITEAFFGQGTRLTVV.

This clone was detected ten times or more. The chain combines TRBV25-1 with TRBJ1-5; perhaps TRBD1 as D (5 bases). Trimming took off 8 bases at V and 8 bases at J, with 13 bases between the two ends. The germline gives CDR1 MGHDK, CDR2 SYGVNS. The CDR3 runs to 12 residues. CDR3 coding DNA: TGTGCCAGCGGAGGGGTTGGGAAGCCCCAGCATTTT. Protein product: CASGGVGKPQHF.

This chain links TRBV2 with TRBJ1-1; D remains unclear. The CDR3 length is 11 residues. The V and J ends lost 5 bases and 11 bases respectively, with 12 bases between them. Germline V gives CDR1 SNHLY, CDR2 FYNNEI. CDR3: CASSSLLRAFF. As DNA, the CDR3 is TGTGCCAGCAGTTCCCTCTTAAGGGCTTTCTTT.

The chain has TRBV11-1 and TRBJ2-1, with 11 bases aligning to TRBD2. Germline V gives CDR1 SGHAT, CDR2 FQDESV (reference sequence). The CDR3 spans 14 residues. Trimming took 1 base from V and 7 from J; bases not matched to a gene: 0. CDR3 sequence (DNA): TGTGCCAGCAGCTTAGGACTAGCGGGGAATGAGCAGTTCTTC. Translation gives CASSLGLAGNEQFF.

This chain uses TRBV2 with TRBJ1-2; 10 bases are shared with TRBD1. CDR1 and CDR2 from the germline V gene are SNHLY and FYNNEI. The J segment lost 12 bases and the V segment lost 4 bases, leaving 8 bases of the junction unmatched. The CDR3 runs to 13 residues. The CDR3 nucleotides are TGTGCCAGCAGTGTGAGGGACAGGGGTGCCAACACCTTC. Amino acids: CASSVRDRGANTF. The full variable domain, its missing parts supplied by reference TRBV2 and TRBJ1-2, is EPEVTQTPSHQVTQMGQEVILRCVPISNHLYFYWYRQILGQKVEFLVSFYNNEISEKSEIFDDQFSVERPDGSNFTLKIRSTKLEDSAMYFCASSVRDRGANTFGSGTRLTVV.

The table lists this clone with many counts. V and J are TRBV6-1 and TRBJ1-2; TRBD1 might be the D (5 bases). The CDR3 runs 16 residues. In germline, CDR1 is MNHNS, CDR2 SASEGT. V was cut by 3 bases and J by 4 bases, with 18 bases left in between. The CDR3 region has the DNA TGTGCCAGCAGTGAGGGGGTCTTGGGGCAGACCTATGGCTACACCTTC. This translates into CASSEGVLGQTYGYTF.

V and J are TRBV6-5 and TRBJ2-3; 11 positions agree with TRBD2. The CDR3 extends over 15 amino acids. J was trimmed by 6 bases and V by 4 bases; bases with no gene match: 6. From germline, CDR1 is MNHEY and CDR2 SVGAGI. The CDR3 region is CASSSTSGGPDTQYF. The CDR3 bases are TGTGCCAGCAGTTCCACTAGCGGGGGACCCGATACGCAGTATTTT.

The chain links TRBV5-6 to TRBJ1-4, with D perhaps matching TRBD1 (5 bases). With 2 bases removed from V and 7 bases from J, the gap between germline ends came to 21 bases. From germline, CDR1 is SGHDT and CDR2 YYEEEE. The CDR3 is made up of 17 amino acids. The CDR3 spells CASSLLTRGGLGEKLFF. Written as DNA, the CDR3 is TGTGCCAGCAGCTTACTGACAAGGGGCGGTCTGGGTGAAAAACTGTTTTTT.

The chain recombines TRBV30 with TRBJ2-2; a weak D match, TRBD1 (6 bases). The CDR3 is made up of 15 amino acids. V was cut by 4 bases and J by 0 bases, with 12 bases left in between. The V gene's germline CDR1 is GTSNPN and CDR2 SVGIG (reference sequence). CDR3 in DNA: TGTGCCTGGACAGGGGAGCTAACGAACACCGGGGAGCTGTTTTTT. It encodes CAWTGELTNTGELFF.

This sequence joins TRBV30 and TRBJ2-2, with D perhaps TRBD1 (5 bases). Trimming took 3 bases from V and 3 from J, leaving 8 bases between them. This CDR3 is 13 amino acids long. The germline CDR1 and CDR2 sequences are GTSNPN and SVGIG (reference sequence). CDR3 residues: CAWRNRYTGELFF. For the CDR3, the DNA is TGTGCCTGGAGGAACAGGTACACCGGGGAGCTGTTTTTT.

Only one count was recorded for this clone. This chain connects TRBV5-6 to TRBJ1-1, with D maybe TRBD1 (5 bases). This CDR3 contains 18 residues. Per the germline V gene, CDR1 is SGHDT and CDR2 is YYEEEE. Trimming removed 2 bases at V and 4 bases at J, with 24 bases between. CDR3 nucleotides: TGTGCCAGCAGCTTCATAGCCACGCTAGGGACGTTGAGCACTGAAGCTTTCTTT. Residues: CASSFIATLGTLSTEAFF.

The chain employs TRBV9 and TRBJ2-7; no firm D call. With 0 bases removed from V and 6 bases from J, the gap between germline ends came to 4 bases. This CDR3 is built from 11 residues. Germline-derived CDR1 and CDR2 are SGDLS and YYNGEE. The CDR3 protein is CASSVAFEQYF. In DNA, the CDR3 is TGTGCCAGCAGCGTAGCCTTCGAGCAGTACTTC.

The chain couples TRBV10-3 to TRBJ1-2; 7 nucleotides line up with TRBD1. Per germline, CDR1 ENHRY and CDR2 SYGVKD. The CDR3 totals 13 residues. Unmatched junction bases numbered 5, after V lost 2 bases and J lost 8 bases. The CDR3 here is CAISEQGVYGYTF. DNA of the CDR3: TGTGCCATCAGTGAGCAGGGGGTCTACGGCTACACCTTC.

CDR3 loop: CASSQVEGANQPQHF. As DNA, the CDR3 is TGTGCCAGCAGCCAGGTAGAAGGGGCTAATCAGCCCCAGCATTTT. The J gene is TRBJ1-5, the V gene TRBV4-2; tentatively, D is TRBD1 (5 bases). V was pared by 3 bases and J by 4 bases, with 13 bases between. The germline gives CDR1 LGHNA, CDR2 YNFKEQ. The CDR3 has 15 residues.

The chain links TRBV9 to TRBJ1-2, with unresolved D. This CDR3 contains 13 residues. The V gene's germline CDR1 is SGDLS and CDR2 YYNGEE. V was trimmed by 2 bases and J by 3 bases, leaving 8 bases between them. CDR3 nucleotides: TGTGCCAGCAGCGTCGGAGGAGACTATGGCTACACCTTC. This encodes CASSVGGDYGYTF.

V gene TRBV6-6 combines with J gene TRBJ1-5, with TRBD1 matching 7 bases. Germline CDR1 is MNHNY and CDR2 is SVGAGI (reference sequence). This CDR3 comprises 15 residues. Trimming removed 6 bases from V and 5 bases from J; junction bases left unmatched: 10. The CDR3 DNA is TGTGCCAGCAGGGACGGAGGGGGCGCAGATCAGCCCCAGCATTTT. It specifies CASRDGGGADQPQHF.

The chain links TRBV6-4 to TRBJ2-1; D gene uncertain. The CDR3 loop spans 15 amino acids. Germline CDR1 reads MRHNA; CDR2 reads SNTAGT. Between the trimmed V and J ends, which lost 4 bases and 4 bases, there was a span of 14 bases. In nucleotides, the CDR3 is TGTGCCAGCAGTGTCGAAAGGTCCCTTTACAATGAGCAGTTCTTC. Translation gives CASSVERSLYNEQFF.

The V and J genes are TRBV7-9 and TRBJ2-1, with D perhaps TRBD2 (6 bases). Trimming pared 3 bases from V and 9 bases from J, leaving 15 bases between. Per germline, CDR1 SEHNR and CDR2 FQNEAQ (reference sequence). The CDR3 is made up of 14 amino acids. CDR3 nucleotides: TGTGCCAGCAGCTTGGCGGCTAGCGATGTTGAGCAGTTCTTC. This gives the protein CASSLAASDVEQFF.

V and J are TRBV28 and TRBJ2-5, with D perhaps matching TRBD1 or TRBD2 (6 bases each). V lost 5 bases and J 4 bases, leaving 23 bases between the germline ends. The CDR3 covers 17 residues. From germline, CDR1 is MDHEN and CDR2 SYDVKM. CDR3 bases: TGTGCCAGCAGTACTTTTCTAGGGGGGTTCGTAGGAGAGACCCAGTACTTC. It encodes CASSTFLGGFVGETQYF.

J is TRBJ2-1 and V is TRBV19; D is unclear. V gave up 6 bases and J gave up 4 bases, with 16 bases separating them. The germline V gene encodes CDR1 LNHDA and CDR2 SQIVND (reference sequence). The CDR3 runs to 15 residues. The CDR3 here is CASSLANRGYNEQFF. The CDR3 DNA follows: TGTGCCAGTAGCCTCGCCAACCGAGGTTACAATGAGCAGTTCTTC.